One and the same sample provided the 16 T cell receptor beta chains below, sequenced in a study of technical replicates of blood from a few donors. Produced via immunoSEQ multiplex PCR; TCRdb's table is partial and in-frame only. Among 66,000 or so clones listed, about 97% were seen once. The specimen was T cells isolated from PBMCs. The receptor source for this set is a human donor in good health.

CDR3 bases: TGTGCCAGCAGTGCTGGCGGGTCAGTGCAGTACTTC. This sequence encodes CASSAGGSVQYF. This chain connects TRBV27 to TRBJ2-4, with D possibly TRBD2 on 5 matching bases. The CDR3 is made up of 12 amino acids. The V end lost 5 bases, the J end lost 13 bases, and 15 bases lay between the germline ends. Germline CDR1 reads MNHEY; CDR2 reads SMNVEV (reference sequence).

This chain links TRBV15 with TRBJ2-5, with a weak D call TRBD1 (5 bases). Germline values: CDR1 LNHNV, CDR2 YYDKDF (reference sequence). This CDR3 is 16 amino acids long. Trimming removed 1 base at V and 1 base at J, with 13 bases between. CDR3 in amino acids: CATSRGATATQETQYF. CDR3 nucleotide sequence: TGTGCCACCAGCAGAGGGGCGACAGCAACCCAAGAGACCCAGTACTTC.

This chain connects TRBV9 to TRBJ2-1, with 7 bases matching TRBD2. The length of the CDR3 is 15 residues. V gave up 2 bases and J gave up 3 bases; unmatched junction bases: 5. From germline, CDR1 is SGDLS and CDR2 YYNGEE. As DNA, the CDR3 is TGTGCCAGCAGCGTCTTGGGGGGGAGCTACAATGAGCAGTTCTTC. Amino acid sequence: CASSVLGGSYNEQFF.

In its sample, this clone was seen once. V gene TRBV4-1 combines with J gene TRBJ2-1, with D perhaps matching TRBD1 (6 bases). Germline CDR1 and CDR2: MGHRA and YSYEKL. The CDR3 is 13 amino acids. Trimming removed 4 bases from V and 6 bases from J, with 10 bases in between. Here the CDR3 DNA reads TGCGCCAGCAGCCTCCGCAGGGGCAATGAGCAGTTCTTC. Translated: CASSLRRGNEQFF.

The chain employs TRBV4-1 and TRBJ2-5; TRBD2 is a possible D gene (7 bases). Germline CDR1 is MGHRA and CDR2 is YSYEKL. This CDR3 has 18 amino acids. V was pared by 1 base and J by 2 bases, with 20 bases between. Here the CDR3 reads CASSQVSGHQGPQETQYF. Here the CDR3 DNA reads TGCGCCAGCAGCCAAGTTAGCGGGCATCAGGGGCCTCAAGAGACCCAGTACTTC.

J is TRBJ2-5 and V is TRBV4-2, with a tentative D call TRBD2 (6 bases). This CDR3 has 18 residues. The germline V gene encodes CDR1 LGHNA and CDR2 YNFKEQ. V lost 0 bases, J lost 2 bases, and 19 bases lay in between. Written as DNA, the CDR3 is TGTGCCAGCAGCCAAGAAATTGCGGGGAGAGGGATACAAGAGACCCAGTACTTC. Its translation is CASSQEIAGRGIQETQYF.

V gene TRBV7-8 combines with J gene TRBJ1-1; D gene uncertain. V was pared by 5 bases and J by 11 bases, with 15 bases between. The CDR3 contains 12 residues. Germline CDR1 SGHVS, CDR2 FQNEAQ. CDR3 bases: TGTGCCAGCAGCGACTATGGCCCCAAGGCTTTCTTT. Its protein is CASSDYGPKAFF.

The chain couples TRBV30 to TRBJ1-2, with D perhaps TRBD1 (6 bases). The germline V gene has CDR1 GTSNPN and CDR2 SVGIG (reference sequence). Trimming left V 7 bases short and J 1 base short, with 13 bases between. The CDR3 is 13 residues long. The CDR3 sequence is CASPGHLNYGYTF. CDR3 nucleotide sequence: TGTGCCTCCCCGGGACACCTTAACTATGGCTACACCTTC.

This chain connects TRBV4-1 to TRBJ2-4; the D gene is possibly TRBD1 (5 bases). The CDR3 runs 17 residues. From germline, CDR1 is MGHRA and CDR2 YSYEKL. Deletions cut 1 base from V and 0 bases from J, with 13 bases between. In DNA, the CDR3 is TGCGCCAGCAGCCAAGCATTCAAAGGGGCAGCCAAAAACATTCAGTACTTC. Its translation is CASSQAFKGAAKNIQYF.

The gene calls are TRBV25-1 and TRBJ1-1; no firm D call. Trimming removed 4 bases from V and 1 base from J, with 13 bases in between. The CDR3 totals 15 residues. Germline loops: CDR1 MGHDK, CDR2 SYGVNS. The CDR3 DNA sequence: TGTGCCAGCAGTGTATCAGACACCCCGAACACTGAAGCTTTCTTT. Protein product: CASSVSDTPNTEAFF.

DNA of the CDR3: TGCGCCAGCAGCTTCTTCCCCGCCGGGACAGGGAAGGGGTTCGCTCAGCCCCAGCATTTT. The encoded protein is CASSFFPAGTGKGFAQPQHF. V gene TRBV5-1 combines with J gene TRBJ1-5, with 9 positions matching TRBD1. The CDR3 loop spans 20 amino acids. The germline CDR1 and CDR2 sequences are SGHRS and YFSETQ. The ends lost 2 bases at V and 6 bases at J; junction bases unmatched: 21.

The CDR3: CASSIPQRLAGKSDIQYF. CDR3 bases: TGTGCCAGTAGTATACCTCAAAGATTAGCGGGGAAATCGGACATTCAGTACTTC. V usage is TRBV19 and J usage is TRBJ2-4; 8 bases match TRBD2. The CDR3 sequence is 18 residues long. Germline V gives CDR1 LNHDA, CDR2 SQIVND (reference sequence). Germline trimming cut 2 bases from V and 8 bases from J; bases unmatched to any gene: 17. Based on the CDR3 plus reference TRBV19 and TRBJ2-4, the full variable domain is DGGITQSPKYLFRKEGQNVTLSCEQNLNHDAMYWYRQDPGQGLRLIYYSQIVNDFQKGDIAEGYSVSREKKESFPLTVTSAQKNPTAFYLCASSIPQRLAGKSDIQYFGAGTRLSVL.

This chain joins TRBV11-3 and TRBJ2-2; D not resolved. Germline CDR1 reads SGHNT; CDR2 reads YENEEA. This CDR3 comprises 14 residues. Between the trimmed V and J ends, which lost 7 bases and 4 bases, there was a span of 13 bases. The CDR3 sequence is CASKLAIGTGELFF. The CDR3 coding sequence is TGTGCCAGCAAATTGGCAATTGGCACCGGGGAGCTGTTTTTT.

A note on this clone: Other DNA sequences within the sample encode an identical CDR3. The V and J genes are TRBV6-5 and TRBJ1-1, with 10 bases lining up with TRBD1. There are 15 residues in the CDR3. CDR1 MNHEY and CDR2 SVGAGI come from the germline V gene. Trimming removed 0 bases from V and 4 bases from J; junction bases left unmatched: 2. In DNA form, the CDR3 reads TGTGCCAGCAGTTACTCACGGACAGGGGGCACTGAAGCTTTCTTT. It yields the protein CASSYSRTGGTEAFF.

The chain employs TRBV27 and TRBJ2-7; TRBD2 matches 8 bases. This CDR3 has 14 amino acids. V lost 0 bases to trimming and J lost 4 bases; unmatched junction nucleotides: 2. In germline, CDR1 is MNHEY, CDR2 SMNVEV (reference sequence). The CDR3, as DNA: TGTGCCAGCAGTTTATCTAGCGGGGCATACGAGCAGTACTTC. Translated, it gives CASSLSSGAYEQYF.

The CDR3 nucleotides read TGTGCCAGCAGTTTGATTTGGAGAGGCCTTGATGGCTACACCTTC. Translation gives CASSLIWRGLDGYTF. V and J are TRBV6-6 and TRBJ1-2; D remains ambiguous. Germline CDR1 and CDR2: MNHNY and SVGAGI (reference sequence). Trimming pared 4 bases from V and 6 bases from J, leaving 18 bases between. The CDR3 is made up of 15 amino acids.